The 28 T cell receptor beta chains below all came from one sample that was sequenced in a study of shared clonotypes between healthy human individuals. Some clones are missing from TCRdb's copy, which holds only in-frame ones; the method was immunoSEQ multiplex PCR. The sample lists roughly 170,000 clones, 65% to 80% seen once, with about 10% in the top ten. The sequenced sample was memory CD4+ T cells sorted from blood. Subset in this sample: CD45RA-negative fraction. Every receptor here comes from a man aged 25 to 45 in good health.

V and J are TRBV11-2 and TRBJ2-1; D gene ambiguous. The germline V and J ends were trimmed by 1 base and 10 bases, with 5 bases remaining between them. CDR1 and CDR2 from the germline V gene are SGHAT and FQNNGV. The CDR3 contains 11 residues. The CDR3 coding sequence is TGTGCCAGCAGCTTAGGGAGCGAGCAGTTCTTC. This gives the protein CASSLGSEQFF.

This chain joins TRBV7-9 and TRBJ2-1; 7 positions agree with TRBD2. CDR1 and CDR2 (germline): SEHNR, FQNEAQ (reference sequence). After removal of 5 bases from V and 6 bases from J, the junction contained 13 bases not matched to a gene. CDR3 length: 16 amino acids. For the CDR3, the DNA is TGTGCCAGCAGCGCGCTCGGGGCGGGAGTTGCCAATGAGCAGTTCTTC. Protein product: CASSALGAGVANEQFF.

The chain combines TRBV10-3 with TRBJ2-3, with 11 nucleotides matching TRBD2. The V gene end was trimmed by 2 bases and the J gene end by 5 bases; junction bases not matched to a gene: 9. The germline gives CDR1 ENHRY, CDR2 SYGVKD. The CDR3 spans 17 residues. CDR3 nucleotides: TGTGCCATCAGTGAGACGGTAGCGGGAGGGCGTAAAGATACGCAGTATTTT. As protein: CAISETVAGGRKDTQYF.

The rearrangement uses TRBV18 and TRBJ1-2; D possibly corresponds to TRBD1 (6 bases). CDR3 length: 14 amino acids. The V end was cut by 2 bases, the J end by 4 bases, with 11 bases between. Germline values: CDR1 KGHSH, CDR2 LQKENI. CDR3 sequence reads: CASSPGGSTYGYTF. Here the CDR3 DNA reads TGTGCCAGCTCACCAGGGGGCTCTACCTATGGCTACACCTTC. The entire variable domain, with the rest obtained from reference TRBV18 and TRBJ1-2, is as follows: NAGVMQNPRHLVRRRGQEARLRCSPMKGHSHVYWYRQLPEEGLKFMVYLQKENIIDESGMPKERFSAEFPKEGPSILRIQQVVRGDSAAYFCASSPGGSTYGYTFGSGTRLTVV.

V is TRBV5-5 and J is TRBJ1-5, with D unresolved. Trimming took 0 bases from V and 2 from J, leaving 9 bases between them. The CDR3 extends over 15 amino acids. Germline V gene sequence: CDR1 SGHKS, CDR2 YYEKEE (reference sequence). CDR3 sequence (DNA): TGTGCCAGCAGCTTGGCCCCGGCTGGCAATCAGCCCCAGCATTTT. The encoded protein is CASSLAPAGNQPQHF.

At least ten counts were recorded for this clone. The chain couples TRBV18 to TRBJ2-6; D might be TRBD1 (5 bases). The CDR3 contains 16 residues. Trimming took 2 bases from V and 0 from J, leaving 8 bases between them. Germline V gene sequence: CDR1 KGHSH, CDR2 LQKENI. The CDR3 DNA reads as TGTGCCAGCTCACCAAAGACAGCCTCTGGGGCCAACGTCCTGACTTTC. Residues: CASSPKTASGANVLTF. The full variable domain, rest sourced from reference TRBV18 and TRBJ2-6, is NAGVMQNPRHLVRRRGQEARLRCSPMKGHSHVYWYRQLPEEGLKFMVYLQKENIIDESGMPKERFSAEFPKEGPSILRIQQVVRGDSAAYFCASSPKTASGANVLTFGAGSRLTVL.

The chain joins TRBV18 to TRBJ2-1; TRBD1 aligns across 10 bases. Germline lookup yields CDR1 KGHSH and CDR2 LQKENI. J was trimmed by 2 bases and V by 6 bases; bases with no gene match: 4. The CDR3 consists of 15 residues. CDR3 amino acids: CASSSTGGAYNEQFF. As DNA, the CDR3 is TGTGCCAGCTCCTCGACAGGGGGCGCCTACAATGAGCAGTTCTTC.

The V call is TRBV2, the J call TRBJ2-7, with D perhaps matching TRBD1 (6 bases). CDR1 and CDR2 (germline): SNHLY, FYNNEI. Between the trimmed V and J ends, which lost 4 bases and 2 bases, there was a span of 12 bases. CDR3 size: 14 residues. CDR3: CASSVLDRTYEQYF. DNA of the CDR3: TGTGCCAGCAGTGTCCTTGACAGGACCTACGAGCAGTACTTC. Full variable domain (missing parts from reference TRBV2 and TRBJ2-7): EPEVTQTPSHQVTQMGQEVILRCVPISNHLYFYWYRQILGQKVEFLVSFYNNEISEKSEIFDDQFSVERPDGSNFTLKIRSTKLEDSAMYFCASSVLDRTYEQYFGPGTRLTVT.

This clone has just one count. V gene TRBV7-2 combines with J gene TRBJ1-4; D call uncertain. Germline-derived CDR1 and CDR2 are SGHTA and FQGNSA. The CDR3 has 12 residues. Trimming stripped 6 bases from V and 4 bases from J, with 6 bases between. The CDR3 spells CASSRFNEKLFF. The CDR3 region has the DNA TGTGCCAGCAGTCGGTTTAATGAAAAACTGTTTTTT.

V and J are TRBV4-1 and TRBJ1-1; D ambiguous. From germline, CDR1 is MGHRA and CDR2 YSYEKL. The ends were cut back, 1 base at V and 1 base at J, with 10 bases in the middle. The CDR3 consists of 15 residues. The CDR3 coding sequence is TGCGCCAGCAGCCAAGCACCCAACAGGAACACTGAAGCTTTCTTT. Its protein is CASSQAPNRNTEAFF.

This clone was counted between two and nine times. The chain employs TRBV7-9 and TRBJ2-1, with D unclear. This CDR3 spans 14 amino acids. Trimming cost V 3 bases and J 6 bases, with 12 bases left between them. Germline assignment: CDR1 SEHNR and CDR2 FQNEAQ (reference sequence). CDR3 loop: CASSFSSVGNEQFF. The CDR3 DNA is TGTGCCAGCAGCTTTTCCTCAGTCGGCAATGAGCAGTTCTTC.

A single count supports this clone. The rearrangement joins TRBV23-1 to TRBJ2-4, with TRBD1 matching over 9 bases. TRBV23-1 is classed as an ORF, of uncertain function. CDR3 length equals 15 residues. V gave up 4 bases and J gave up 7 bases; unmatched junction bases: 8. CDR3 DNA: TGCGCCAGCAGTCCCCCGGGACAGGGACATAACATTCAGTACTTC. Residues: CASSPPGQGHNIQYF.

The rearrangement joins TRBV6-6 to TRBJ2-1; TRBD1 or TRBD2 may be the D gene (7 bases each). The V gene's germline CDR1 is MNHNY and CDR2 SVGAGI (reference sequence). The CDR3 is 16 residues long. V gave up 6 bases and J gave up 5 bases, with 20 bases separating them. CDR3 bases: TGTGCCAGCAGCCAGGGGGGGGTAGCTTACCACAATGAGCAGTTCTTC. Encoded protein: CASSQGGVAYHNEQFF.

The chain joins TRBV28 to TRBJ2-7; D is undetermined. The ends were cut back, 6 bases at V and 3 bases at J, with 12 bases in the middle. Germline CDR1 reads MDHEN; CDR2 reads SYDVKM. This CDR3 is built from 13 residues. The CDR3 nucleotides read TGTGCCAGCAGGCATGGGCCTTTCTACGAGCAGTACTTC. It codes for CASRHGPFYEQYF.

The CDR3 here is CASSYADQGGYTIYF. In DNA form, the CDR3 reads TGTGCCAGCAGTTACGCGGACCAGGGGGGCTACACCATATATTTT. The chain uses TRBV6-5 and TRBJ1-3; 7 nucleotides line up with TRBD1. The CDR3 is 15 residues long. Looked up from germline, CDR1 is MNHEY and CDR2 is SVGAGI. The V gene end was trimmed by 2 bases and the J gene end by 8 bases; junction bases not matched to a gene: 9.

The J gene is TRBJ1-1, the V gene TRBV6-5; 9 bases are shared with TRBD1. CDR1 is MNHEY and CDR2 is SVGAGI in the germline V gene. V shed 6 bases, J shed 4 bases, and the junction held 9 bases outside the gene matches. The CDR3 has 15 amino acids. Here the CDR3 reads CASSHRTGEGTEAFF. Here the CDR3 DNA reads TGTGCCAGCAGCCACCGGACAGGGGAAGGCACTGAAGCTTTCTTT.

The rearrangement joins TRBV18 to TRBJ2-1, with TRBD1 matching over 9 bases. V was clipped by 1 base and J by 7 bases; unmatched bases: 8. The CDR3 runs 16 residues. Germline CDR1 KGHSH, CDR2 LQKENI. CDR3 amino acids: CASSPQGTGTRNEQFF. DNA of the CDR3: TGTGCCAGCTCACCACAGGGGACAGGGACGCGAAATGAGCAGTTCTTC.

The J gene is TRBJ1-1, the V gene TRBV18; D is uncertain. The V gene's germline CDR1 is KGHSH and CDR2 LQKENI. CDR3 length: 14 residues. V lost 6 bases and J 0 bases, leaving 11 bases between the germline ends. The CDR3 sequence: CASSSNGVNTEAFF. The CDR3 DNA reads TGTGCCAGCTCCTCCAATGGGGTGAACACTGAAGCTTTCTTT.

This clone appeared once. The V gene is TRBV6-1, the J gene TRBJ1-1; a possible D gene is TRBD1 (5 bases). The CDR3 sequence is 14 residues long. The germline CDR1 and CDR2 sequences are MNHNS and SASEGT. V lost 7 bases and J lost 0, with 12 bases in between. The CDR3 reads CASTNPTVNTEAFF. CDR3 nucleotide sequence: TGTGCCAGCACCAACCCGACAGTGAACACTGAAGCTTTCTTT.

V usage is TRBV6-5 and J usage is TRBJ2-2; the D is unclear. The CDR3 loop spans 15 amino acids. The V gene lost 6 bases and the J gene lost 2 bases, with 13 bases spanning the gap. The germline V gene encodes CDR1 MNHEY and CDR2 SVGAGI. The CDR3 is CASRSGRLNTGELFF. The CDR3, as DNA: TGTGCCAGCAGATCCGGTAGGCTTAACACCGGGGAGCTGTTTTTT.

The chain couples TRBV2 to TRBJ2-1; D is uncertain. The CDR3 spans 15 residues. V was trimmed by 8 bases and J by 5 bases, leaving 19 bases between them. The germline V gene encodes CDR1 SNHLY and CDR2 FYNNEI. In DNA form, the CDR3 reads TGTGCCAGCTCCTTGAGGCTCCAGTCGAACAATGAGCAGTTCTTC. The encoded protein is CASSLRLQSNNEQFF.

The CDR3 DNA is TGTGCCAGCAGCTTGGCCGGGACAGGGACGTCCGAGCAGTACTTC. This sequence encodes CASSLAGTGTSEQYF. The chain uses TRBV7-2 and TRBJ2-7, with TRBD1 identical over 9 bases. The CDR3 totals 15 residues. Germline V gene data show CDR1 as SGHTA and CDR2 as FQGNSA. The V and J ends lost 3 bases and 6 bases, in that order; junction bases with no gene match: 9.

J is TRBJ2-2 and V is TRBV7-2; TRBD2 aligns across 12 bases. The V gene's germline CDR1 is SGHTA and CDR2 FQGNSA. The V segment lost 1 base and the J segment 6 bases; nucleotides outside the gene matches: 6. The CDR3 spans 17 residues. The CDR3 reads CASSLERLAGAPGELFF. The DNA for the CDR3 is TGTGCCAGCAGCTTAGAACGACTAGCGGGAGCCCCCGGGGAGCTGTTTTTT.

This clone was seen just once. The chain has TRBV6-4 and TRBJ2-3, with D perhaps matching TRBD1 (6 bases). The CDR3 is 14 residues long. V lost 3 bases, J lost 3 bases, and 10 bases lay in between. Per the germline V gene, CDR1 is MRHNA and CDR2 is SNTAGT. The CDR3 region is CASSEQGGTDTQYF. The CDR3, as DNA: TGTGCCAGCAGTGAACAGGGCGGGACAGATACGCAGTATTTT.

The CDR3 spells CASSDFQGGYNEQFF. In DNA, the CDR3 is TGTGCCAGCAGTGATTTCCAGGGAGGGTACAATGAGCAGTTCTTC. The genes are TRBV2 and TRBJ2-1; 7 bases match TRBD2. Germline-derived CDR1 and CDR2 are SNHLY and FYNNEI. V was pared by 3 bases and J by 4 bases, with 6 bases of the junction left unmatched. The CDR3 totals 15 residues.

The chain uses TRBV4-1 and TRBJ2-3; TRBD2 agrees at 12 bases. The CDR3 length is 16 residues. CDR1 is MGHRA and CDR2 is YSYEKL in the germline V gene. The trim removed 6 bases at V and 0 bases at J, leaving 4 bases unmatched. The CDR3 DNA follows: TGCGCCAGCAGTGGACTAGCGGGGTCTAGCACAGATACGCAGTATTTT. Amino acids: CASSGLAGSSTDTQYF.

The sample holds a few counts of this clone. The chain uses TRBV11-2 and TRBJ1-2, with unresolved D. Germline V lookup: CDR1 SGHAT, CDR2 FQNNGV. The CDR3 covers 13 residues. The V end lost 4 bases, the J end lost 8 bases, and 14 bases lay between the germline ends. The CDR3 is CASSSGPKSGYTF. The CDR3 bases are TGTGCCAGCAGCTCCGGACCTAAAAGCGGCTACACCTTC.

The chain has TRBV5-1 and TRBJ2-1; TRBD1 matches 8 bases. CDR3 length: 13 amino acids. The germline gives CDR1 SGHRS, CDR2 YFSETQ. V lost 0 bases and J lost 15; bases outside the gene matches: 8. CDR3 protein: CASSLVSGQEMFF. DNA for the CDR3: TGCGCCAGCAGCTTGGTATCGGGACAGGAGATGTTCTTC.